This TCR beta chain was identified in a study of T cell repertoires in cytomegalovirus infection. Turning to the study itself: HLA-C-restricted CMV epitopes, recently identified, and well-studied HLA-B-restricted ones were used by the study. Study results and caveats: Cumulative frequency (of public TCR beta family members) identified carriers of CMV plus the relevant HLA. HLA-C-restricted TCR beta clonotypes specific for CMV led the ex vivo response.

Germline V lookup: CDR1 MNHEY, CDR2 SVGEGT. This CDR3 contains 16 residues. V dropped 6 bases and J dropped 3 bases, with 21 bases sitting between them. TCRdb fed the reads into MiXCR, producing one record per CDR3 protein. The sample has approximately 310,000 distinct CDR3 sequences, around 25% seen once. This clonotype was seen many times. Its cognate antigen is unknown. The sequences come from cultured PBMCs, collected from culture after CMV antigen stimulation. The chain recombines TRBV6-2 or TRBV6-3 with TRBJ2-7; D is possibly TRBD1 (6 bases). The clonotype comes from a human donor in good health (CMV status not recorded). Some clones in this sample may be carry-over from other donors' samples. CDR3 region: CASSDRSGTNHYEQYV. CDR3 nucleotide sequence: TGTGCCAGCAGCGACAGGTCCGGGACAAACCACTACGAGCAGTACGTC.